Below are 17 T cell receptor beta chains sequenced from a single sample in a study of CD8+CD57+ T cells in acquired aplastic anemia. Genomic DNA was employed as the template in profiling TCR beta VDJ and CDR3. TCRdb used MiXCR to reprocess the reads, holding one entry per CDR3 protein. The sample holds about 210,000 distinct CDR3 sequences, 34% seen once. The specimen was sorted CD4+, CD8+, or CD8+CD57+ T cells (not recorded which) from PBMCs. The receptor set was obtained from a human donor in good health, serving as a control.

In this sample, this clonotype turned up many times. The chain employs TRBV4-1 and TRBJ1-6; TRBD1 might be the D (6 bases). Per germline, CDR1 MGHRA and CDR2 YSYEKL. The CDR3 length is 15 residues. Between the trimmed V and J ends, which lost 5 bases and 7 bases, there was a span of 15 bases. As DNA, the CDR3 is TGCGCCAGCAGCGAAGCGAGAGGGGGGAATTCACCCCTCCACTTT. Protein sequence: CASSEARGGNSPLHF.

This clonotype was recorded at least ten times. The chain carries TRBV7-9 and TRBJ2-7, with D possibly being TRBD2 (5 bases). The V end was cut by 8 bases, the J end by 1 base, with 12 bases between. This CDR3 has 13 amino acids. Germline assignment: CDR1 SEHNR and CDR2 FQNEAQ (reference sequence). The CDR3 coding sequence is TGTGCCAGCCGGGATAAGACATCCTACGAGCAGTACTTC. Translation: CASRDKTSYEQYF.

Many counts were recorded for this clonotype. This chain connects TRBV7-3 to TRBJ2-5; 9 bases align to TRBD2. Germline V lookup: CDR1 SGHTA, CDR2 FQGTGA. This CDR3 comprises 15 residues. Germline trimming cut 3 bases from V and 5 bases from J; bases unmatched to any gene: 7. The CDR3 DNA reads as TGTGCCAGCAGCTTTAGCGGGGGAGCGGGGGAGACCCAGTACTTC. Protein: CASSFSGGAGETQYF.

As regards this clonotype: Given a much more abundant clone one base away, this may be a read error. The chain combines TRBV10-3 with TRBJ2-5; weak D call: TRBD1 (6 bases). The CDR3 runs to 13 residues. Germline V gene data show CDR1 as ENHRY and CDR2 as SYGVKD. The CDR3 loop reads CATRTDGQETQHF. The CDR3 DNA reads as TGTGCCACACGGACAGATGGGCAGGAGACCCAGCACTTC.

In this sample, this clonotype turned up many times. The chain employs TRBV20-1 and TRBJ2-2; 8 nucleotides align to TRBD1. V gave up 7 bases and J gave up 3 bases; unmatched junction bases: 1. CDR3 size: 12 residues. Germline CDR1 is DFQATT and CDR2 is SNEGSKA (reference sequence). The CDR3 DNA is TGCAGTGTCAGGGGGCACACCGGGGAGCTGTTTTTT. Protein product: CSVRGHTGELFF.

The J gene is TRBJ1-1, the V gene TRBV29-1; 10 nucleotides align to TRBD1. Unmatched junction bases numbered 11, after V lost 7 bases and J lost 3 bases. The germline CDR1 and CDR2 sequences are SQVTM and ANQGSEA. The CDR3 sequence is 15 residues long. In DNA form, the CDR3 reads TGCAGCGCTAGACAGGGGGCCGCAAGATACACTGAAGCTTTCTTT. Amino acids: CSARQGAARYTEAFF.

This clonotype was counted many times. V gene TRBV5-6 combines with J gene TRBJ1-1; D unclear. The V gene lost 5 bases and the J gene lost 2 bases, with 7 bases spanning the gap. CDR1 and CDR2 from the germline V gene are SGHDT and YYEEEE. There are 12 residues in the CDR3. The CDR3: CASRYGNTEAFF. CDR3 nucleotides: TGTGCCAGCAGATATGGTAACACTGAAGCTTTCTTT.

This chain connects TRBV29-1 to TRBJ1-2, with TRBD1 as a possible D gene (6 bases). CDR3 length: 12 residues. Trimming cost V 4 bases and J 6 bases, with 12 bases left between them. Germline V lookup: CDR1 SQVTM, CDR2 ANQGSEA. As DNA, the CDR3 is TGCAGCGTTGTATGGACAGAGCATGGCTACACCTTC. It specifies CSVVWTEHGYTF.

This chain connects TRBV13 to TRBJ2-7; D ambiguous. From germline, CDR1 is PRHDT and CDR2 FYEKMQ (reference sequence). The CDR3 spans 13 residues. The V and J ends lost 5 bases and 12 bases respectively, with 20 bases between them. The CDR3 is CASSPPVLGLPYF. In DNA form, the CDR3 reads TGTGCCAGCAGCCCGCCGGTCTTAGGCCTTCCGTACTTC.

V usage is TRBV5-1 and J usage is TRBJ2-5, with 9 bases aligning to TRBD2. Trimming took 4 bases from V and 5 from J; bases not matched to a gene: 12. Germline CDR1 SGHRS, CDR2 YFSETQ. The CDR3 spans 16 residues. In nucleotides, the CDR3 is TGCGCCAGCAGCCGGGAAATAGCGGGAGCGGGGGAGACCCAGTACTTC. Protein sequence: CASSREIAGAGETQYF. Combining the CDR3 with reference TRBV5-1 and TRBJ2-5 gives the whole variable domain KAGVTQTPRYLIKTRGQQVTLSCSPISGHRSVSWYQQTPGQGLQFLFEYFSETQRNKGNFPGRFSGRQFSNSRSEMNVSTLELGDSALYLCASSREIAGAGETQYFGPGTRLLVL.

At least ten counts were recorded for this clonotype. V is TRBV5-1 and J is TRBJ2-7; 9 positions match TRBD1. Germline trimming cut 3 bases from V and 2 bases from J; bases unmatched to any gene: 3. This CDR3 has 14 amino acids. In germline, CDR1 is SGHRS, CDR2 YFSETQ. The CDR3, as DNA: TGCGCCAGCAGCTCAAGGACAGGGGCCTACGAGCAGTACTTC. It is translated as CASSSRTGAYEQYF.

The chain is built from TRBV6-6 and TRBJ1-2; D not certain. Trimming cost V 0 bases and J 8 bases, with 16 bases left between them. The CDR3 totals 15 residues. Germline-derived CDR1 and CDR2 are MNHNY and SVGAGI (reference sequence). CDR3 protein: CASSYSVSGGMGYTF. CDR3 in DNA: TGTGCCAGCAGTTACTCGGTTTCAGGTGGAATGGGCTACACCTTC.

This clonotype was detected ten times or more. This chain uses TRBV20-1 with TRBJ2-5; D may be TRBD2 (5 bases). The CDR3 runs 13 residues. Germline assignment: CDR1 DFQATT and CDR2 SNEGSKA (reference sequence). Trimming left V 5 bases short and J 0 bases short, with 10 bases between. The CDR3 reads CSALAGHQETQYF. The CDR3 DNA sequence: TGCAGTGCTCTTGCGGGCCACCAAGAGACCCAGTACTTC.

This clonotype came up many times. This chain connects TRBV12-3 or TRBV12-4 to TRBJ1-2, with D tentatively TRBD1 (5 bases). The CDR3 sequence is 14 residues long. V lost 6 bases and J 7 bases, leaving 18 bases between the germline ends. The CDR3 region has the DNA TGTGCCAGCAGGGGGACCTCCGGATTCGGTGGCTACACCTTC. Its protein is CASRGTSGFGGYTF.

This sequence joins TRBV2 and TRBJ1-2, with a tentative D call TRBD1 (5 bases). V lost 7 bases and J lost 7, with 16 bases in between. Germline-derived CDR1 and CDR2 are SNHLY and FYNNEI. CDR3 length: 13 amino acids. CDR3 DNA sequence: TGTGCCAGCACCGAGACCGACGGGGGTGGCTACACCTTC. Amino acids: CASTETDGGGYTF.

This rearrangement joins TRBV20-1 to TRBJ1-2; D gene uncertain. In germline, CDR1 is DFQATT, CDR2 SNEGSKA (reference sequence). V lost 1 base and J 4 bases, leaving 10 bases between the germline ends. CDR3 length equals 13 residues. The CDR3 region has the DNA TGCAGTGCTAGAGGCGGCAGCTCCTATGGCTACACCTTC. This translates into CSARGGSSYGYTF.

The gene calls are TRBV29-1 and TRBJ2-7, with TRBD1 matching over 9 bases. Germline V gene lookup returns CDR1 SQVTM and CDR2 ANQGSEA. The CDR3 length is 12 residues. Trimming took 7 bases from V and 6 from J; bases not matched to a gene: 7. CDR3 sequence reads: CSAGQGSGEQYF. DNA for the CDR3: TGCAGCGCGGGACAGGGCTCAGGCGAGCAGTACTTC.